One and the same sample provided the 4 T cell receptor beta chains below, sequenced in a study of shared clonotypes between healthy human individuals. Method: immunoSEQ multiplex PCR; TCRdb's copy keeps in-frame clones and lacks some. Of roughly 330,000 clones detected, approximately 74% appear once; the ten largest clones hold over 9%. The sequencing input was memory CD4+ T cells sorted from blood. Subset: CD45RA-negative fraction. The receptors come from a man aged 30-40 years in good health.

This clone was picked up one time. This chain joins TRBV11-2 and TRBJ1-1; no firm D call. The CDR3 runs to 14 residues. Germline V lookup: CDR1 SGHAT, CDR2 FQNNGV. Trimming cost V 0 bases and J 2 bases, with 7 bases left between them. The CDR3 loop reads CASSLDLQNTEAFF. CDR3 nucleotide sequence: TGTGCCAGCAGCTTAGATTTGCAAAACACTGAAGCTTTCTTT.

The gene calls are TRBV7-2 and TRBJ2-7, with D hard to call. The V end was cut by 0 bases, the J end by 6 bases, with 12 bases between. This CDR3 has 14 amino acids. Per germline, CDR1 SGHTA and CDR2 FQGNSA. In DNA form, the CDR3 reads TGTGCCAGCAGCTTAGCCAGGCAACTTGGCGAGCAGTACTTC. Protein: CASSLARQLGEQYF.

This chain uses TRBV6-1 with TRBJ2-7; tentative D call: TRBD2 (5 bases). The germline V gene encodes CDR1 MNHNS and CDR2 SASEGT. V was pared by 2 bases and J by 5 bases, with 13 bases between. The CDR3 totals 14 residues. Here the CDR3 reads CASSESMLGNEQYF. DNA for the CDR3: TGTGCCAGCAGTGAAAGTATGCTCGGGAACGAGCAGTACTTC.

The J gene is TRBJ2-2, the V gene TRBV18; tentative D call: TRBD1 (6 bases). The CDR3 contains 14 residues. V was clipped by 6 bases and J by 6 bases, with 14 bases between them. Germline CDR1 KGHSH, CDR2 LQKENI. The CDR3 here is CASSQHREPGELFF. CDR3 nucleotides: TGTGCCAGCTCGCAACACAGGGAGCCCGGGGAGCTGTTTTTT.